The 10 T cell receptor beta chains reported below all come from one sample, sequenced in a study of blood T cells in healthy people across ages. Sample-barcoded 5' priming and a J-beta primer mix drove a second PCR of about 7 to 12 cycles. Via MiXCR, TCRdb re-called the 5' RACE reads, giving one row per CDR3 protein. The sample consists of about 570,000 distinct CDR3 sequences, about 29% of them appearing once. The data were also submitted as part of a second study, on T cells of mothers and their children.

Sequenced sample: blood. The receptor set was obtained from a boy between 2 and 10 years old in good health.

The rearrangement joins TRBV21-1 to TRBJ1-4; the DNA was not compared with TRBD1, the D call given in the table. TRBV21-1 is reported as a pseudogene. This CDR3 is built from 16 residues. The CDR3 region is CASSKRGQGTNEKLFF. As DNA, the CDR3 is TGTGCCAGCAGCAAGAGGGGACAGGGAACTAATGAAAAACTGTTTTTT.

This clonotype was seen more than once but under ten times. This sequence joins TRBV20-1 and TRBJ2-5; 7 positions match TRBD1. The V gene end was trimmed by 5 bases and the J gene end by 1 base; junction bases not matched to a gene: 4. The CDR3 is made up of 13 amino acids. Germline CDR1 is DFQATT and CDR2 is SNEGSKA (reference sequence). CDR3 region: CSAEGQFQETQYF. The CDR3 nucleotides read TGCAGTGCTGAGGGACAGTTCCAAGAGACCCAGTACTTC.

This chain uses TRBV7-9 with TRBJ2-7, with D possibly called TRBD1 or TRBD2 (6 bases each). Germline V gene sequence: CDR1 SEHNR, CDR2 FQNEAQ (reference sequence). V lost 1 base and J 3 bases, leaving 22 bases between the germline ends. There are 18 residues in the CDR3. The CDR3 bases are TGTGCCAGCAGCTTAGGTACCGGGGGCAAGGCTCAAGTCTACGAGCAGTACTTC. Its translation is CASSLGTGGKAQVYEQYF.

This chain connects TRBV10-3 to TRBJ1-2; TRBD1 is a possible D gene (5 bases). The CDR3 consists of 14 residues. CDR1 and CDR2 (germline): ENHRY, SYGVKD. V lost 8 bases and J 2 bases, leaving 15 bases between the germline ends. The CDR3 here is CAIARDSGNYGYTF. The DNA for the CDR3 is TGTGCCATCGCCCGGGACTCGGGAAACTATGGCTACACCTTC.

This clonotype was picked up a small number of times. The chain employs TRBV20-1 and TRBJ2-1; 7 nucleotides align to TRBD2. Trimming took 2 bases from V and 0 from J; bases not matched to a gene: 4. In germline, CDR1 is DFQATT, CDR2 SNEGSKA (reference sequence). The CDR3 length is 15 residues. The CDR3 sequence: CSARRRGGSYNEQFF. The CDR3 coding sequence is TGCAGTGCTAGACGCCGCGGGGGCTCCTACAATGAGCAGTTCTTC.

The V and J genes are TRBV6-1 and TRBJ2-3, with TRBD2 matching over 10 bases. Germline-derived CDR1 and CDR2 are MNHNS and SASEGT. J lost 3 bases, V lost 6 bases, and 6 bases had no gene match. The CDR3 length is 15 residues. The CDR3 region is CASSLLAGKTDTQYF. CDR3 bases: TGTGCCAGCAGCCTACTAGCGGGGAAAACAGATACGCAGTATTTT.

This clonotype was seen only a few times. The chain uses TRBV12-5 and TRBJ1-1; weak D call: TRBD1 (5 bases). This CDR3 is built from 12 residues. The germline V gene encodes CDR1 LGHNT and CDR2 FRNRAP. V was trimmed by 1 base and J by 11 bases, leaving 11 bases between them. The CDR3 protein is CASGLALEGAFF. The CDR3 region has the DNA TGTGCTAGTGGTTTGGCACTTGAGGGGGCTTTCTTT.

This clonotype was counted only a few times. The chain uses TRBV6-5 and TRBJ2-3; 8 bases are a match to TRBD2. Trimming cost V 6 bases and J 10 bases; bases outside gene matches: 9. Germline CDR1 MNHEY, CDR2 SVGAGI. The CDR3 runs to 13 residues. The CDR3 region has the DNA TGTGCCAGCAGCCAAATACCGGGGGGGTCGCAGTATTTT. Its protein product is CASSQIPGGSQYF.

This clonotype has a single count. The chain joins TRBV10-3 to TRBJ2-7, with 11 nucleotides matching TRBD2. V lost 6 bases and J lost 4; bases outside the gene matches: 8. Germline-derived CDR1 and CDR2 are ENHRY and SYGVKD. The CDR3 totals 15 residues. Here the CDR3 reads CAISRTSGRRYEQYF. DNA of the CDR3: TGTGCCATCAGCCGAACTAGCGGGAGAAGGTACGAGCAGTACTTC.

The rearrangement joins TRBV5-1 to TRBJ1-3, with 9 bases aligning to TRBD1. This CDR3 is built from 15 residues. The V and J ends lost 3 bases and 4 bases, in that order; junction bases with no gene match: 5. Germline lookup yields CDR1 SGHRS and CDR2 YFSETQ. The CDR3 is CASSSQGARGNTIYF. In DNA, the CDR3 is TGCGCCAGCAGCTCACAGGGGGCAAGGGGAAACACCATATATTTT.